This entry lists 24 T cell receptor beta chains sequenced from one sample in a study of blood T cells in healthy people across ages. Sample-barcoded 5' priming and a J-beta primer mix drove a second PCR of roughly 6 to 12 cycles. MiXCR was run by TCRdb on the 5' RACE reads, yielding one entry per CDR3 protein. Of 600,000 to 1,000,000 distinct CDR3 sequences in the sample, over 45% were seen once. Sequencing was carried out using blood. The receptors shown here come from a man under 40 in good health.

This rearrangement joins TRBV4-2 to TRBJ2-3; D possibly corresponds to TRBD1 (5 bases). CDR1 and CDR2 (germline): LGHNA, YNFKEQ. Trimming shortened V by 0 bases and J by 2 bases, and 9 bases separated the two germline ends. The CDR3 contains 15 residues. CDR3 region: CASSQDGAVTDTQYF. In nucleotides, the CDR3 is TGTGCCAGCAGCCAAGATGGGGCAGTCACAGATACGCAGTATTTT.

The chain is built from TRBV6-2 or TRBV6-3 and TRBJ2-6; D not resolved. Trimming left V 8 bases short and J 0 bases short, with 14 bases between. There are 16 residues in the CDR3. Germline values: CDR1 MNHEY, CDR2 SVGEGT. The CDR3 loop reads CASCLQESSGANVLTF. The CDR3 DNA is TGTGCCAGCTGTCTCCAGGAGAGCTCTGGGGCCAACGTCCTGACTTTC.

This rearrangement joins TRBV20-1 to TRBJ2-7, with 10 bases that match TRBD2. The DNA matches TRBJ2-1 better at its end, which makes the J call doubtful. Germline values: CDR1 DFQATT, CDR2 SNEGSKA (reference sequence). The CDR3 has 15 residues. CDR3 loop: CSASGGTSDDNEQFF. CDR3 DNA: TGCAGTGCTAGCGGCGGGACTAGCGATGACAATGAGCAGTTCTTC.

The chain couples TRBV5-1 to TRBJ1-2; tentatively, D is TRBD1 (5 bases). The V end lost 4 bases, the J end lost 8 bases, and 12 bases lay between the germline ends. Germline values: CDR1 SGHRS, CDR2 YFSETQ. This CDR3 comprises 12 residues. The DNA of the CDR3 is TGCGCCAGCAGCAGGGGTGGGAACGGCTACACCTTC. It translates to CASSRGGNGYTF.

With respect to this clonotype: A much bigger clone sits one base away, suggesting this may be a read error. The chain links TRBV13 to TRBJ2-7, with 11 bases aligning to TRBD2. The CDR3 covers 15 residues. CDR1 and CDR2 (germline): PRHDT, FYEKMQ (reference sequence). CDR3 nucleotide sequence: TGTACCAGCAGCTCCCCCGTGGATAGCGGGGGGGCCGCGTACTTC. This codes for CTSSSPVDSGGAAYF.

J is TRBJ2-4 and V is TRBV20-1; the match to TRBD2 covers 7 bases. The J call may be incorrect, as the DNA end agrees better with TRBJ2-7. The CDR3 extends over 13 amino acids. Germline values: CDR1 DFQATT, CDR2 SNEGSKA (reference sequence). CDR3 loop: CSAGGGLSYEQYF. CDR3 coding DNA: TGCAGTGCTGGGGGGGGACTTTCCTACGAGCAGTACTTC.

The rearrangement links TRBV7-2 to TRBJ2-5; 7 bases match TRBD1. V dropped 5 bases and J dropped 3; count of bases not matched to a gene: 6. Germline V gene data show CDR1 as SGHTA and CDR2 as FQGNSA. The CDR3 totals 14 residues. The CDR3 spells CASSKLDREETQYF. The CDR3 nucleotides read TGTGCCAGCAGCAAACTCGACAGGGAAGAGACCCAGTACTTC.

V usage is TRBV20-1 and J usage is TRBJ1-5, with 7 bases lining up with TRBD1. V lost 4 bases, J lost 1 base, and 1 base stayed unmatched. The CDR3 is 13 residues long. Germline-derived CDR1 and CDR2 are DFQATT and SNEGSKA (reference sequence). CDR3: CSATQGSNQPQHF. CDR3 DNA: TGCAGTGCTACACAGGGGAGCAATCAGCCCCAGCATTTT.

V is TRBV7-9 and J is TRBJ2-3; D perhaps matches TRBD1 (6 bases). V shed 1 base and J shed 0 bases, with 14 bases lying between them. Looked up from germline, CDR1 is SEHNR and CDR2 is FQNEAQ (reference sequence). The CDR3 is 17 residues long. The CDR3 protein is CASSLGIQGGSTDTQYF. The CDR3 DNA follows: TGTGCCAGCAGCTTAGGGATACAGGGTGGGAGCACAGATACGCAGTATTTT.

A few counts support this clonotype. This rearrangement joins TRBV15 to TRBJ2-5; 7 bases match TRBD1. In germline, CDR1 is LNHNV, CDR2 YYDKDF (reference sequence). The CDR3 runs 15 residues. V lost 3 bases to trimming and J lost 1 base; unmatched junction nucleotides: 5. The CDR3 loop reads CATSSMAGGQETQYF. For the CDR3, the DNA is TGTGCCACCAGCAGCATGGCAGGGGGCCAAGAGACCCAGTACTTC.

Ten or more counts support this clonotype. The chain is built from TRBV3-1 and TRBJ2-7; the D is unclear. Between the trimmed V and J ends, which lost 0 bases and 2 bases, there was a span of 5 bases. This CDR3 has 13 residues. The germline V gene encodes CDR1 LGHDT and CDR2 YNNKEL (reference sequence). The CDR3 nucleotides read TGTGCCAGCAGCCAAGAAGGTCCCTACGAGCAGTACTTC. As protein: CASSQEGPYEQYF.

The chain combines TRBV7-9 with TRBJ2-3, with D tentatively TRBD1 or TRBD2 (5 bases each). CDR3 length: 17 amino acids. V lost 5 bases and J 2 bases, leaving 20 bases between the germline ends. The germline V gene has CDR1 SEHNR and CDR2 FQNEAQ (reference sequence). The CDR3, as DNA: TGTGCCAGCAGCCCCCCGGGGCCGAACTATCCCACAGATACGCAGTATTTT. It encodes CASSPPGPNYPTDTQYF.

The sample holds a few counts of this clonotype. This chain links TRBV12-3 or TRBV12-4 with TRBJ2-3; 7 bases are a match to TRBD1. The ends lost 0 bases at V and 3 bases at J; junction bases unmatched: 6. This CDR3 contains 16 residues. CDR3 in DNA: TGTGCCAGCAGTTTAGCGCTTGGACAGGTTACAGATACGCAGTATTTT. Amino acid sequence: CASSLALGQVTDTQYF.

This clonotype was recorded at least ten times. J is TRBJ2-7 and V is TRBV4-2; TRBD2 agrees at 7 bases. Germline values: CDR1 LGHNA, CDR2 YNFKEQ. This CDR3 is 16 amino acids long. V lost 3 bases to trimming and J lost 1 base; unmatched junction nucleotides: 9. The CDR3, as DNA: TGTGCCAGCAGCCAGAGGGCGGGAGTGGGGTCCTACGAGCAGTACTTC. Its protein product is CASSQRAGVGSYEQYF.

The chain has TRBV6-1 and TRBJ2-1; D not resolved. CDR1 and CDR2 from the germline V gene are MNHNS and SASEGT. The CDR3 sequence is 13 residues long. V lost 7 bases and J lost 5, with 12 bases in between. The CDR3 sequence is CASTRSGNNEQFF. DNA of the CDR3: TGTGCCAGCACAAGAAGTGGAAACAATGAGCAGTTCTTC.

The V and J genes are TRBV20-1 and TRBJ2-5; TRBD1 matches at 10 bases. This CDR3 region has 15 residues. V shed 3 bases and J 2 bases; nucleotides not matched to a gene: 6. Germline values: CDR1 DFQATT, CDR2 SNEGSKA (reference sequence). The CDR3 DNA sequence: TGCAGTGCTAGCCGGACAGGGGGAATTCAAGAGACCCAGTACTTC. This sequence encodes CSASRTGGIQETQYF.

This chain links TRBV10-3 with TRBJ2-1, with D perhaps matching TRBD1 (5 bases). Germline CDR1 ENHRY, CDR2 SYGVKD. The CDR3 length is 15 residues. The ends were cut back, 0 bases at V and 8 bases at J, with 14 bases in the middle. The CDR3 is CAISESIGAFDEQFF. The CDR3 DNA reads TGTGCCATCAGTGAGTCGATAGGGGCCTTCGATGAGCAGTTCTTC.

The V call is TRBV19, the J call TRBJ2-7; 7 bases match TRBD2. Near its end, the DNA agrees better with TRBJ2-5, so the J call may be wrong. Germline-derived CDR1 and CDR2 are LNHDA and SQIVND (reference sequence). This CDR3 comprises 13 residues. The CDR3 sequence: CASSALAAETQYF. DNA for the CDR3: TGTGCCAGTAGTGCTCTAGCGGCGGAGACCCAGTACTTC.

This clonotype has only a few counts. The CDR3 loop reads CASRATSAGAGHYGYTF. In nucleotides, the CDR3 is TGTGCCAGCAGAGCCACATCCGCGGGGGCGGGTCACTATGGCTACACCTTC. The rearrangement uses TRBV12-3 or TRBV12-4 and TRBJ1-2; TRBD1 might be the D (6 bases). The CDR3 is 17 amino acids. Trimming removed 6 bases at V and 3 bases at J, with 23 bases between.

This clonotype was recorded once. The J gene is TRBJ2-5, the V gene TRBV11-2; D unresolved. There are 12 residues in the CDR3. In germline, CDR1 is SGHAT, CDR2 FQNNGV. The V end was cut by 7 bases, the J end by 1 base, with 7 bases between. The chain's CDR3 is CASNLGQETQYF. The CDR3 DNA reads TGTGCCAGCAACCTCGGCCAAGAGACCCAGTACTTC.

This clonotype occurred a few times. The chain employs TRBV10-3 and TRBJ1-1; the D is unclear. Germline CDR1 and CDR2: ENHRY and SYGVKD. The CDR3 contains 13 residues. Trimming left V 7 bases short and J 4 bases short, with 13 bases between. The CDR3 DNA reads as TGTGCCATCAAGGGCTTATTGGTCACTGAAGCTTTCTTT. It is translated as CAIKGLLVTEAFF.

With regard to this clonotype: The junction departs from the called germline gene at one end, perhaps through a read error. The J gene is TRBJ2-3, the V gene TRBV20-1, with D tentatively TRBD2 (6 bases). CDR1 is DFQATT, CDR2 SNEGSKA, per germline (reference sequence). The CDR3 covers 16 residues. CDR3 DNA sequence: TGCAGTGTTAGAGATTTTCGGTTTGCGGGGTCAGATACGCAGTATTTT. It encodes CSVRDFRFAGSDTQYF.

CDR3 residues: CASTGKTGHPDTQYF. DNA of the CDR3: TGTGCCAGCACCGGGAAGACAGGGCATCCAGATACGCAGTATTTT. The V gene is TRBV2, the J gene TRBJ2-3; 7 nucleotides agree with TRBD1. Unmatched junction bases numbered 11, after V lost 7 bases and J lost 4 bases. Germline values: CDR1 SNHLY, CDR2 FYNNEI. This CDR3 contains 15 residues.

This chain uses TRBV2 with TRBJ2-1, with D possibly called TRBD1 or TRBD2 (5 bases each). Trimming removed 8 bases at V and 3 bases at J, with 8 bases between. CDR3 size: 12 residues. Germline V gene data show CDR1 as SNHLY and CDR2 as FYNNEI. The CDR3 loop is CASGGFYNEQFF. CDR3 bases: TGTGCCAGCGGGGGTTTCTACAATGAGCAGTTCTTC.